The 28 T cell receptor beta chains below come from one sample, sequenced in a study of Graves' ophthalmopathy and Graves' hyperthyroidism. RNA transcripts were the template, and TCR beta CDR3 regions were amplified from them. HTBI primers primed a first-round RT-PCR, and a second-round multiplex PCR followed. TCRdb processed the multiplex PCR reads anew with MiXCR; each CDR3 protein has one entry. The sample includes about 1.1 million distinct CDR3 sequences, about 35% of them seen just once. What was sequenced was peripheral blood or thyroid tissue (not recorded which). These receptors were obtained from an adult man with Graves' hyperthyroidism.

The chain carries TRBV2 and TRBJ2-6, with D hard to call. Trimming removed 6 bases from V and 18 bases from J, with 9 bases in between. CDR3 length: 9 amino acids. Germline V CDR1 and CDR2: SNHLY, FYNNEI. This chain's CDR3 is CASRTSPTF. In DNA, the CDR3 is TGTGCCAGCAGAACGTCACCGACTTTC. The entire variable domain, with the rest obtained from reference TRBV2 and TRBJ2-6, is as follows: EPEVTQTPSHQVTQMGQEVILRCVPISNHLYFYWYRQILGQKVEFLVSFYNNEISEKSEIFDDQFSVERPDGSNFTLKIRSTKLEDSAMYFCASRTSPTFGAGSRLTVL.

This clonotype has a count of ten or more. The gene calls are TRBV11-2 and TRBJ1-6; D remains unclear. CDR1 is SGHAT, CDR2 FQNNGV, per germline. The germline V and J ends were trimmed by 5 bases and 11 bases, with 13 bases remaining between them. The CDR3 is 13 residues long. The CDR3 spells CASSPETGAPLHF. In DNA, the CDR3 is TGTGCCAGCAGCCCCGAGACCGGCGCACCCCTCCACTTT.

Comments on this clonotype: This may be a read error: a much more frequent sequence differs by one nucleotide. This chain uses TRBV19 with TRBJ2-5; possibly TRBD1 for D (6 bases). Germline assignment: CDR1 LNHDA and CDR2 SQIVND (reference sequence). The CDR3 consists of 13 residues. DNA of the CDR3: TGTGCCAGTTCGAACAGGGACCAAAAGACCCAGTACTTC. This gives the protein CASSNRDQKTQYF.

This clonotype has a handful of counts. J is TRBJ1-3 and V is TRBV12-3 or TRBV12-4, with D unresolved. V was shortened by 4 bases and J by 3 bases, with 13 bases between the two germline ends. The CDR3 runs to 15 residues. CDR3 in amino acids: CASSWSVLGGNTIYF. Here the CDR3 DNA reads TGTGCCAGCAGTTGGTCGGTCTTGGGTGGAAACACCATATATTTT.

This clonotype was found many times. The chain joins TRBV20-1 to TRBJ2-7; the D is unclear. Germline V gives CDR1 DFQATT, CDR2 SNEGSKA (reference sequence). The V end was cut by 1 base, the J end by 2 bases, with 6 bases between. The CDR3 is made up of 12 amino acids. In DNA form, the CDR3 reads TGCAGTGCTAGAGGTGGGCCCTACGAGCAGTACTTC. Its translation is CSARGGPYEQYF.

This clonotype was seen only once. The CDR3: CASKPRQGRSSGANVLTF. Here the CDR3 DNA reads TGTGCCAGCAAACCCCGACAGGGCCGCTCTTCTGGGGCCAACGTCCTGACTTTC. This chain uses TRBV28 with TRBJ2-6, with 7 bases matching TRBD1. J gave up 1 base and V 7 bases, and 13 bases lay outside the gene matches. This CDR3 is built from 18 residues. Germline V lookup: CDR1 MDHEN, CDR2 SYDVKM.

Note on this clonotype: It may be a read error: a sequence one base away is much more abundant. The chain links TRBV29-1 to TRBJ2-5; D unresolved. V was cut by 2 bases and J by 5 bases, with 9 bases left in between. Germline loops: CDR1 SQVTM, CDR2 ANQGSEA. The CDR3 totals 12 residues. The CDR3 DNA reads as TGCAGCGTTGAAACTGGCCCGGAGACCCAGTACTTC. It yields the protein CSVETGPETQYF.

The chain couples TRBV7-7 to TRBJ2-7, with 8 bases fitting TRBD1. Germline trimming cut 5 bases from V and 4 bases from J; bases unmatched to any gene: 7. This CDR3 has 14 residues. From germline, CDR1 is SSHAT and CDR2 FNYEAQ (reference sequence). The CDR3 DNA reads TGTGCCAGCAGCACCGGGACAGGCCAATACGAGCAGTACTTC. It encodes CASSTGTGQYEQYF. The full variable domain, its missing parts supplied by reference TRBV7-7 and TRBJ2-7, is GAGVSQSPRYKVTKRGQDVTLRCDPISSHATLYWYQQALGQGPEFLTYFNYEAQPDKSGLPSDRFSAERPEGSISTLTIQRTEQRDSAMYRCASSTGTGQYEQYFGPGTRLTVT.

The chain uses TRBV3-1 and TRBJ1-1; 9 positions agree with TRBD1. The CDR3 extends over 15 amino acids. J lost 3 bases, V lost 4 bases, and 6 bases had no gene match. CDR1 is LGHDT, CDR2 YNNKEL, per germline (reference sequence). CDR3 amino acids: CASSRTGGADTEAFF. The CDR3 DNA reads as TGTGCCAGCAGCCGCACAGGGGGCGCGGACACTGAAGCTTTCTTT.

This chain connects TRBV29-1 to TRBJ1-4, with 7 positions matching TRBD1. Germline CDR1 is SQVTM and CDR2 is ANQGSEA. The CDR3 covers 14 residues. The V gene end was trimmed by 4 bases and the J gene end by 5 bases; junction bases not matched to a gene: 7. CDR3 sequence: CSVVVTGRNEKLFF. CDR3 bases: TGCAGCGTTGTAGTGACAGGGAGGAATGAAAAACTGTTTTTT.

The chain combines TRBV25-1 with TRBJ1-5; possible D gene TRBD1, 5 bases. Germline assignment: CDR1 MGHDK and CDR2 SYGVNS. CDR3 length: 14 residues. The V and J ends lost 5 bases and 6 bases respectively, with 14 bases between them. CDR3 in amino acids: CASSPGHPSQPQHF. The CDR3, as DNA: TGTGCCAGCAGTCCCGGACATCCGAGTCAGCCCCAGCATTTT.

The rearrangement joins TRBV10-3 to TRBJ2-7, with no clear D. The J call may be in error: the DNA end matches TRBJ2-1 better. CDR1 and CDR2 from the germline V gene are ENHRY and SYGVKD. The CDR3 runs 15 residues. The chain's CDR3 is CAISESRAASNEQFF. CDR3 nucleotides: TGTGCCATCAGTGAGTCTCGGGCAGCAAGCAATGAGCAGTTCTTC.

V and J are TRBV10-3 and TRBJ2-5; D unclear. CDR3 length: 14 amino acids. The V and J ends lost 5 bases and 6 bases respectively, with 16 bases between them. CDR1 is ENHRY, CDR2 SYGVKD, per germline. The CDR3 spells CAISYTQSRKTQYF. CDR3 bases: TGTGCCATCAGTTACACCCAAAGCAGAAAGACCCAGTACTTC.

Many counts were recorded for this clonotype. The chain uses TRBV5-1 and TRBJ1-4; weak D call: TRBD1 (6 bases). From germline, CDR1 is SGHRS and CDR2 YFSETQ. V was trimmed by 4 bases and J by 4 bases, leaving 14 bases between them. The CDR3 length is 15 residues. The CDR3 reads CASSLRGQLNEKLFF. The CDR3 nucleotides are TGCGCCAGCAGCCTGAGGGGACAACTTAATGAAAAACTGTTTTTT.

There are a few counts of this clonotype. This chain links TRBV5-6 with TRBJ1-4; D is unresolved. The CDR3 sequence is 16 residues long. Between the trimmed V and J ends, which lost 3 bases and 8 bases, there was a span of 20 bases. CDR1 SGHDT and CDR2 YYEEEE come from the germline V gene. CDR3 residues: CASSSRPAKFFEKLFF. Here the CDR3 DNA reads TGTGCCAGCAGCTCTCGACCGGCGAAGTTCTTCGAAAAACTGTTTTTT.

This clonotype was recorded once. At one end, the junction sequence differs from germline, possibly due to a read error. V is TRBV7-3 and J is TRBJ2-7; D unresolved. The CDR3 is 15 amino acids. Germline CDR1 and CDR2: SGHTA and FQGTGA. CDR3 coding DNA: TGCGCCGGCAGCCCCGTAACGGCTTCCTCCTACGAGCAGTACTTC. Its protein is CAGSPVTASSYEQYF.

This clonotype was observed many times. The chain recombines TRBV19 with TRBJ2-7; D remains unclear. Trimming pared 3 bases from V and 3 bases from J, leaving 12 bases between. Germline CDR1 and CDR2: LNHDA and SQIVND (reference sequence). This CDR3 has 14 residues. As DNA, the CDR3 is TGTGCCAGTAGTATGGGATCGGTCGACTACGAGCAGTACTTC. Translating it yields CASSMGSVDYEQYF.

In its sample, this clonotype was seen a few times. The V and J genes are TRBV7-2 and TRBJ2-7; D ambiguous. Trimming removed 5 bases from V and 1 base from J, with 12 bases in between. From germline, CDR1 is SGHTA and CDR2 FQGNSA. The CDR3 is 14 amino acids. Here the CDR3 reads CASSGVGNSYEQYF. In DNA, the CDR3 is TGTGCCAGCAGCGGGGTAGGGAATTCCTACGAGCAGTACTTC.

This clonotype was detected a few times. The chain combines TRBV13 with TRBJ1-1; D remains unclear. Trimming removed 1 base from V and 4 bases from J, with 7 bases in between. CDR1 and CDR2 (germline): PRHDT, FYEKMQ (reference sequence). The CDR3 is 13 residues long. Written as DNA, the CDR3 is TGTGCCAGCAGCTTAGTAAAGTCCACTGAAGCTTTCTTT. Its protein product is CASSLVKSTEAFF.

The chain couples TRBV3-1 to TRBJ2-5; D unclear. The V end was cut by 2 bases, the J end by 9 bases, with 13 bases between. This CDR3 is 13 amino acids long. Germline V lookup: CDR1 LGHDT, CDR2 YNNKEL (reference sequence). The CDR3 is CASSQLLIQAQYF. The CDR3, as DNA: TGTGCCAGCAGCCAACTTCTGATTCAGGCCCAGTACTTC.

This chain links TRBV7-3 with TRBJ1-2; 10 bases match TRBD1. Germline-derived CDR1 and CDR2 are SGHTA and FQGTGA. Trimming took 11 bases from V and 4 from J; bases not matched to a gene: 16. This CDR3 is 16 amino acids long. In DNA, the CDR3 is TGTGCCGCCTCACATCCTTCCGGGACAGGGGCCTATGGCTACACCTTC. The encoded protein is CAASHPSGTGAYGYTF.

As for this clonotype: Given a much more abundant clone one base away, this may be a read error. V usage is TRBV7-9 and J usage is TRBJ2-7; D unresolved. This CDR3 has 13 residues. The V end was cut by 4 bases, the J end by 2 bases, with 9 bases between. Germline V gives CDR1 SEHNR, CDR2 FQNEAQ (reference sequence). CDR3 protein: CASSSHTAYEQYF. CDR3 DNA: TGTGCCAGCAGCTCCCACACGGCCTACGAGCAGTACTTC.

The chain recombines TRBV11-3 with TRBJ2-3; D gene unclear. The germline V gene has CDR1 SGHNT and CDR2 YENEEA. Trimming pared 3 bases from V and 2 bases from J, leaving 9 bases between. The CDR3 spans 14 residues. CDR3 bases: TGTGCCAGCAGCTTGGTTAGAACCACAGATACGCAGTATTTT. Translated: CASSLVRTTDTQYF. Supplemented by reference TRBV11-3 and TRBJ2-3, the full variable domain reads EAGVVQSPRYKIIEKKQPVAFWCNPISGHNTLYWYLQNLGQGPELLIRYENEEAVDDSQLPKDRFSAERLKGVDSTLKIQPAELGDSAVYLCASSLVRTTDTQYFGPGTRLTVL.

As regards this clonotype: It may be a read error: a sequence one base away is much more abundant. The V gene is TRBV6-5, the J gene TRBJ1-1; no firm D call. The CDR3 runs to 13 residues. Germline V CDR1 and CDR2: MNHEY, SVGAGI. V lost 5 bases and J 4 bases, leaving 11 bases between the germline ends. The CDR3 region has the DNA TGTGCCAGCAGTGACACAGTGGGCACTGAAGCTTTCTTT. Protein: CASSDTVGTEAFF.

This chain's CDR3 is CATSDRGAGAYEQYF. CDR3 DNA sequence: TGTGCCACCAGTGATAGGGGGGCAGGGGCGTACGAGCAGTACTTC. The gene calls are TRBV24-1 and TRBJ2-7; perhaps D is TRBD1 or TRBD2 (6 bases each). V dropped 3 bases and J dropped 4 bases, with 15 bases sitting between them. The CDR3 spans 15 residues. Germline V lookup: CDR1 KGHDR, CDR2 SFDVKD.

In this sample, this clonotype turned up many times. This sequence joins TRBV29-1 and TRBJ1-1; D is undetermined. The germline V gene has CDR1 SQVTM and CDR2 ANQGSEA. Trimming removed 4 bases from V and 6 bases from J, with 6 bases in between. This CDR3 has 10 residues. CDR3 residues: CSVGTPEAFF. The CDR3 DNA sequence: TGCAGCGTTGGTACTCCTGAAGCTTTCTTT.

This clonotype was detected ten times or more. This chain joins TRBV7-9 and TRBJ1-1; 7 nucleotides agree with TRBD1. Trimming cost V 5 bases and J 0 bases; bases outside gene matches: 6. This CDR3 contains 15 residues. From germline, CDR1 is SEHNR and CDR2 FQNEAQ (reference sequence). CDR3 sequence reads: CASSATGTVNTEAFF. CDR3 sequence (DNA): TGTGCCAGCAGCGCAACCGGGACAGTGAACACTGAAGCTTTCTTT.

This clonotype was seen more than once but under ten times. The rearrangement links TRBV12-3 or TRBV12-4 to TRBJ2-5, with D perhaps being TRBD1 or TRBD2 (7 bases each). This CDR3 region has 14 residues. V lost 5 bases, J lost 3 bases, and 13 bases lay in between. The CDR3 is CASSPQGGEETQYF. In nucleotides, the CDR3 is TGTGCCAGCAGTCCTCAGGGGGGGGAAGAGACCCAGTACTTC.